These 24 T cell receptor gamma chains were sequenced from one sample in a study of Vδ1+ human thymocytes (dated by TCRdb to 2016 to 2019). What the work shows at the level of the full study, not this receptor alone: Unlike the oligoclonal repertoires in peripheral blood, the thymic TRG and TRD repertoires appeared highly polyclonal, with Gaussian CDR3 length distributions.

The instrument given in TCRdb is Illumina MiSeq. RNA was isolated using the RNeasy mini kit, and reverse transcription was performed with Superscript III. CDR3 amplicons were generated by multiplex PCR with pooled V-gene forward primers and a constant-region reverse primer carrying Illumina adaptor overhangs. TCRdb called clones afresh from the public reads with CATT; identical DNA rows were later merged. The sample records approximately 20,000 gamma-chain clones, approximately 14% of which are singletons. The ten largest clonotypes hold 1.5% to 2% of the sample. Their target antigens are unknown. Sequenced sample: Vdelta1+ gamma-delta thymocytes from the thymus. In light of the paper, this sample's cell subset or site label describes: FACS-sorted CD3+ TCRalphabeta- TCRVdelta1+ TCRVdelta2- thymocytes. The receptors originated from a child younger than two who had congenital heart surgery.

The chain recombines TRGV4 with TRGJ1 or TRGJ2. In germline, CDR1 is EGSTGY, CDR2 YDSYTSSV. With 6 bases clipped from V and 2 bases from J, the junction kept 10 bases outside the gene matches. The CDR3 contains 14 residues. CDR3 protein: CATWPPEDYYKKLF. CDR3 in DNA: TGTGCCACCTGGCCCCCGGAGGATTATTATAAGAAACTCTTT.

By sample share, this clone is medium-sized. This sample also contains other DNA sequences that code for the same CDR3. The chain links TRGV9 to TRGJ1 or TRGJ2. Germline V gene sequence: CDR1 GITISATS, CDR2 ISYDGTV (reference sequence). The CDR3 consists of 13 residues. Unmatched junction bases numbered 3, after V lost 0 bases and J lost 4 bases. CDR3 nucleotide sequence: TGTGCCTTGTGGGAGGTGGAATATTATAAGAAACTCTTT. It codes for CALWEVEYYKKLF.

The gene calls are TRGV9 and TRGJ1 or TRGJ2. CDR3 length: 12 residues. The junction had 6 bases not matched to a gene; V was cut back by 2 bases and J by 8 bases. Germline V CDR1 and CDR2: GITISATS, ISYDGTV (reference sequence). CDR3 DNA sequence: TGTGCCTTGTGGGAGGAGACAAATAAGAAACTCTTT. Translating gives CALWEETNKKLF.

This clone turned up a few times. The chain carries TRGV2 and TRGJ1 or TRGJ2. Germline V gene sequence: CDR1 EGSNGY, CDR2 YDSYNSKV. This CDR3 region has 16 residues. After removal of 2 bases from V and 0 bases from J, the junction contained 10 bases not matched to a gene. The chain's CDR3 is CATWDVPPKNYYKKLF. As DNA, the CDR3 is TGTGCCACCTGGGACGTCCCTCCGAAGAATTATTATAAGAAACTCTTT.

V is TRGV4 and J is TRGJ1 or TRGJ2. The germline gives CDR1 EGSTGY, CDR2 YDSYTSSV. Losses at the gene ends were 0 bases for V and 0 bases for J; bases not matched to a gene: 2. This CDR3 has 14 amino acids. Here the CDR3 DNA reads TGTGCCACCTGGGATGGGATGAATTATTATAAGAAACTCTTT. It is translated as CATWDGMNYYKKLF.

As concerns this clone: Other DNA sequences from this sample encode an identical CDR3 as well. This chain links TRGV8 with TRGJP1. V was pared by 3 bases and J by 0 bases, with 7 bases of the junction left unmatched. CDR1 VENAVY and CDR2 YDSYNSRV come from the germline V gene. The CDR3 sequence is 16 residues long. The CDR3 bases are TGTGCCACCTGGGATCGTCGGTATACCACTGGTTGGTTCAAGATATTT. It translates to CATWDRRYTTGWFKIF.

Details on this clone: Mismatch with germline at one junction end may stem from a read error. The rearrangement links TRGV2 to TRGJP. Germline assignment: CDR1 EGSNGY and CDR2 YDSYNSKV. CDR3 size: 17 residues. The CDR3 is CATWDVRQELGKKIKVF. The CDR3 nucleotides read TGTGCCACCTGGGACGTCCGCCAAGAGCTGGGCAAAAAAATCAAGGTATTT.

The chain employs TRGV8 and TRGJP2. This CDR3 comprises 15 residues. With V trimmed by 3 bases and J by 7 bases, 11 bases remained unmatched. CDR1 and CDR2 from the germline V gene are VENAVY and YDSYNSRV. The CDR3 coding sequence is TGTGCCACCTGGGATTGGCAATTTAATGATTGGATCAAGACGTTT. Its translation: CATWDWQFNDWIKTF.

The chain couples TRGV9 to TRGJ1 or TRGJ2. The CDR3 is 11 residues long. Germline lookup yields CDR1 GITISATS and CDR2 ISYDGTV (reference sequence). The V segment lost 5 bases and the J segment 12 bases; nucleotides outside the gene matches: 10. The CDR3 loop reads CALWGTDGKLF. Here the CDR3 DNA reads TGTGCCTTGTGGGGAACCGATGGGAAACTCTTT.

A few counts support this clone. The chain combines TRGV4 with TRGJ1 or TRGJ2. The CDR3 extends over 15 amino acids. V was pared by 3 bases and J by 0 bases, with 8 bases of the junction left unmatched. Germline-derived CDR1 and CDR2 are EGSTGY and YDSYTSSV. The CDR3 DNA sequence: TGTGCCACCTGGGATAGATTCCAGAATTATTATAAGAAACTCTTT. Its protein product is CATWDRFQNYYKKLF.

This clone was seen a handful of times. The genes are TRGV4 and TRGJP2. CDR1 EGSTGY and CDR2 YDSYTSSV come from the germline V gene. The CDR3 sequence is 15 residues long. After removal of 6 bases from V and 2 bases from J, the junction contained 9 bases not matched to a gene. The CDR3 DNA reads TGTGCCACCTGGCCCCTGGGAAGTAGTGATTGGATCAAGACGTTT. It is translated as CATWPLGSSDWIKTF.

A remark on this clone: A read error may account for a junction end that differs from germline. This chain links TRGV4 with TRGJ1 or TRGJ2. Germline CDR1 EGSTGY, CDR2 YDSYTSSV. This CDR3 comprises 12 residues. The DNA of the CDR3 is TGTGCCACCTGGAATGGGCACCATAAGAAACTCTTT. Protein product: CATWNGHHKKLF.

The chain recombines TRGV4 with TRGJ1 or TRGJ2. This CDR3 region has 14 residues. Germline assignment: CDR1 EGSTGY and CDR2 YDSYTSSV. Losses at the gene ends were 2 bases for V and 6 bases for J; bases not matched to a gene: 10. The CDR3 region is CATWDVPCGYKKLF. The CDR3, as DNA: TGTGCCACCTGGGATGTGCCGTGTGGTTATAAGAAACTCTTT.

For this clone: Mismatch with germline at one junction end may stem from a read error. In the same sample, other DNA sequences code for this CDR3. The genes are TRGV9 and TRGJ1 or TRGJ2. The CDR3 extends over 13 amino acids. Germline values: CDR1 GITISATS, CDR2 ISYDGTV (reference sequence). The CDR3 is CALWALDYYKKLF. Written as DNA, the CDR3 is TGTGCCCTGTGGGCCCTAGATTATTATAAGAAACTCTTT.

A word on this clone: One end of the junction is discordant with germline, which a read error may explain. The chain employs TRGV5 and TRGJ1 or TRGJ2. From germline, CDR1 is VINAFY and CDR2 YDVSNSKD. The CDR3 has 15 amino acids. The CDR3, as DNA: TGTACCACCTGGGACAGGCCCGATAATTATTATAAGAAACTCTTT. Translated, it gives CTTWDRPDNYYKKLF.

This clone was observed a handful of times. The chain uses TRGV8 and TRGJP2. Trimming took 0 bases from V and 0 from J; bases not matched to a gene: 7. The CDR3 runs 17 residues. Per germline, CDR1 VENAVY and CDR2 YDSYNSRV. The CDR3 nucleotides are TGTGCCACCTGGGATAGGCCAATCTATAGTAGTGATTGGATCAAGACGTTT. This translates into CATWDRPIYSSDWIKTF.

This clone was detected only a few times. V usage is TRGV4 and J usage is TRGJ1 or TRGJ2. CDR1 is EGSTGY and CDR2 is YDSYTSSV in the germline V gene. This CDR3 region has 13 residues. V trimming: 9 bases; J trimming: 2 bases; junction bases outside the gene matches: 10. CDR3 region: CATRRGYYYKKLF. The CDR3 coding sequence is TGTGCCACCCGACGGGGTTATTATTATAAGAAACTCTTT.

Comment on this clone: The same CDR3 is also encoded by other DNA sequences in this sample. The V and J genes are TRGV3 and TRGJ1 or TRGJ2. V was clipped by 1 base and J by 2 bases; unmatched bases: 5. The CDR3 covers 14 residues. The V gene's germline CDR1 is VTNTFY and CDR2 YDVSTARD (reference sequence). The CDR3 protein is CATWDRPHYYKKLF. As DNA, the CDR3 is TGTGCCACCTGGGACAGACCACATTATTATAAGAAACTCTTT.

Details on this clone: A read error may account for a junction end that differs from germline. J is TRGJ1 or TRGJ2 and V is TRGV2. CDR3 size: 14 residues. Germline CDR1 and CDR2: EGSNGY and YDSYNSKV. CDR3 loop: CATWNLNVYYKRLF. As DNA, the CDR3 is TGTGCCACCTGGAACTTAAATGTTTATTATAAGAGACTCTTT.

About this clone itself: Just one base apart from a much larger clone, this may be a read error. The rearrangement uses TRGV9 and TRGJ1 or TRGJ2. The CDR3 is made up of 13 amino acids. V lost 3 bases and J lost 2; bases outside the gene matches: 4. CDR1 and CDR2 (germline): GITISATS, ISYDGTV (reference sequence). CDR3 residues: CALWESHYYKKLF. In DNA form, the CDR3 reads TGTGCCTTGTGGGAGTCGCATTATTATAAGAAACTCTTT.

The genes are TRGV3 and TRGJP2. Germline lookup yields CDR1 VTNTFY and CDR2 YDVSTARD (reference sequence). The CDR3 runs to 12 residues. V was clipped by 1 base and J by 9 bases; unmatched bases: 2. The CDR3 is CATWDSHWIKTF. CDR3 sequence (DNA): TGTGCCACCTGGGACAGCCATTGGATCAAGACGTTT.

This chain links TRGV4 with TRGJ1 or TRGJ2. Germline V gene sequence: CDR1 EGSTGY, CDR2 YDSYTSSV. V shed 3 bases, J shed 6 bases, and the junction held 8 bases outside the gene matches. This CDR3 has 13 amino acids. The CDR3: CATWDLGVYKKLF. The CDR3 DNA reads TGTGCCACCTGGGATCTAGGGGTTTATAAGAAACTCTTT.

The genes are TRGV5 and TRGJ1 or TRGJ2. The CDR3 loop spans 11 amino acids. The germline CDR1 and CDR2 sequences are VINAFY and YDVSNSKD. J was trimmed by 13 bases and V by 0 bases; bases with no gene match: 6. The CDR3: CATWDRPEKLF. DNA of the CDR3: TGTGCCACCTGGGACAGGCCCGAAAAACTCTTT.

The chain has TRGV3 and TRGJ1 or TRGJ2. The CDR3 loop spans 16 amino acids. The V and J ends lost 1 base and 0 bases, in that order; junction bases with no gene match: 9. The germline CDR1 and CDR2 sequences are VTNTFY and YDVSTARD (reference sequence). CDR3 sequence reads: CATWDSQVGNYYKKLF. The DNA of the CDR3 is TGTGCCACCTGGGACAGTCAAGTAGGGAATTATTATAAGAAACTCTTT.